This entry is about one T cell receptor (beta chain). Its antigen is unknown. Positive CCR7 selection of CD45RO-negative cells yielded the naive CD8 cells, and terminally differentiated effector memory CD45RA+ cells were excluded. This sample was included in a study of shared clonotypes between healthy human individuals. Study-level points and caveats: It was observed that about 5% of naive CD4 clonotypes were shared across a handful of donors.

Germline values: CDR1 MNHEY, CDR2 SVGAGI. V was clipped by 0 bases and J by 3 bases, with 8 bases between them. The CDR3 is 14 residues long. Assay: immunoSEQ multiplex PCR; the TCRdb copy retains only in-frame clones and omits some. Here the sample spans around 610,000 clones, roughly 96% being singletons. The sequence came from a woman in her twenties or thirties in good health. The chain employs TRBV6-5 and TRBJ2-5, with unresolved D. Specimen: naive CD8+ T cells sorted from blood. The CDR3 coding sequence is TGTGCCAGCAGTTACTCGGGCATCGAAGAGACCCAGTACTTC. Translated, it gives CASSYSGIEETQYF.